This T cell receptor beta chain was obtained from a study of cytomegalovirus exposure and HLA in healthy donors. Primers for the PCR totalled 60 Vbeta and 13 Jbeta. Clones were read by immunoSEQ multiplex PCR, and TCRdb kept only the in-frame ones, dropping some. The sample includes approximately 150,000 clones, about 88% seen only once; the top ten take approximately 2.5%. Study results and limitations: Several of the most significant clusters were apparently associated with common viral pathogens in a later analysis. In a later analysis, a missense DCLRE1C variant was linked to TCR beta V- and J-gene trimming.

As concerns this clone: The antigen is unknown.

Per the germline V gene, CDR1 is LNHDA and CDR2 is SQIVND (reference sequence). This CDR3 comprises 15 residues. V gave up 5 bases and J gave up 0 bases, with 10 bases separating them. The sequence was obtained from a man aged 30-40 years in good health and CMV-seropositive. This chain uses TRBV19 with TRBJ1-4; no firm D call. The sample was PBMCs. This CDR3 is CASSAPTPTNEKLFF. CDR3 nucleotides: TGTGCCAGTAGTGCACCGACACCAACTAATGAAAAACTGTTTTTT.